The next 22 T cell receptor beta chains were all read from a single sample in a study of CXCR3-negative and CXCR3-positive naive CD8 T cells. The libraries of TRB cDNA were constructed through 5' RACE using UMI labels. TCRdb re-called the 5' RACE reads, yielding one record per CDR3 amino acid sequence without DNA. Recorded here are 100,000 to 150,000 distinct CDR3 sequences; the top ten clones represent 0.45% to 0.55%. Sequenced sample: naive CXCR3- CD8+ T cells from blood. Subset given: CD45RO-CCR7+CD27+CD95- naive CD8+ T cells lacking CXCR3 (TNR3-). Receptors originate from a human donor in good health. Some clones in this sample may be carry-over from other donors' samples.

The chain links TRBV6-5 to TRBJ2-2; the TCRdb call, TRBD2, lacks DNA for checking. Germline V gene lookup returns CDR1 MNHEY and CDR2 SVGAGI. The CDR3 consists of 14 residues. The CDR3 here is CASSGEDNTGELFF.

The chain has TRBV7-2 and TRBJ2-4; the D call of TRBD1 rests on TCRdb alone, since no DNA is present to check it. The CDR3 spans 19 residues. CDR1 is SGHTA and CDR2 is FQGNSA in the germline V gene. CDR3: CASSLGVSGAPGHKNIQYF.

This rearrangement joins TRBV4-3 to TRBJ2-2; TCRdb's assignment of TRBD2 cannot be checked, as there is no DNA. Germline assignment: CDR1 LGHNA and CDR2 YSLEER. This CDR3 has 17 residues. CDR3: CASSQLSGEINTGELFF.

This chain uses TRBV4-1 with TRBJ2-3. The CDR3 covers 13 residues. From germline, CDR1 is MGHRA and CDR2 YSYEKL. The CDR3 spells CASSQGRSDTQYF.

The rearrangement uses TRBV5-4 and TRBJ2-7; as DNA is missing, the TRBD1 call by TCRdb cannot be tested. The CDR3 runs 16 residues. CDR1 is SGHNT, CDR2 YYREEE, per germline (reference sequence). The CDR3: CASSFGQEGLRGEQYF.

This chain joins TRBV20-1 and TRBJ2-2; the D gene TCRdb calls, TRBD2, cannot be checked with no DNA. CDR1 is DFQATT, CDR2 SNEGSKA, per germline (reference sequence). This CDR3 is built from 15 residues. The CDR3 spells CSARDSGPSTGELFF.

The chain carries TRBV4-3 and TRBJ2-1; TCRdb reports TRBD2, a call that lacks DNA to check it against. The CDR3 length is 15 residues. Per the germline V gene, CDR1 is LGHNA and CDR2 is YSLEER. The CDR3 here is CASSQGPGGGPEQFF.

V gene TRBV7-8 combines with J gene TRBJ2-1; TCRdb outputs TRBD1, but without DNA this stays unchecked. The CDR3 is 12 residues long. Germline CDR1 reads SGHVS; CDR2 reads FQNEAQ. The CDR3 here is CASSLVGGEQFF.

This rearrangement joins TRBV5-1 to TRBJ2-1; TCRdb's D call of TRBD2 is untestable without DNA. From germline, CDR1 is SGHRS and CDR2 YFSETQ. This CDR3 is built from 15 residues. The CDR3 spells CASSWTSGRNSEQFF.

V gene TRBV7-9 combines with J gene TRBJ2-7; TCRdb gives TRBD1 as the D gene, but with no DNA this cannot be confirmed. CDR3 size: 15 residues. Germline V lookup: CDR1 SEHNR, CDR2 FQNEAQ (reference sequence). The CDR3 sequence: CASSSRQGARGEQYF.

The chain joins TRBV7-6 to TRBJ1-1; TCRdb outputs TRBD1, but without DNA this stays unchecked. This CDR3 is 12 amino acids long. Per the germline V gene, CDR1 is SGHVS and CDR2 is FNYEAQ. The CDR3 here is CASPPGDTEAFF.

The chain is built from TRBV7-9 and TRBJ2-1; the D gene TCRdb calls, TRBD1, cannot be checked with no DNA. CDR1 is SEHNR, CDR2 FQNEAQ, per germline (reference sequence). The CDR3 extends over 13 amino acids. CDR3 sequence reads: CASSLKGRNEQFF.

This chain links TRBV29-1 with TRBJ2-7; TCRdb's D call, TRBD2, is unchecked because there is no DNA. The CDR3 consists of 14 residues. Germline values: CDR1 SQVTM, CDR2 ANQGSEA. The CDR3 region is CSVVASGAAYEQYF.

The chain recombines TRBV29-1 with TRBJ1-2; absent DNA, TCRdb's TRBD1 call cannot be checked. Looked up from germline, CDR1 is SQVTM and CDR2 is ANQGSEA. The CDR3 length is 12 residues. The CDR3 is CSVDGTAGGYTF.

This CDR3 reads CASSKSGTLVYEQYF. The chain links TRBV13 to TRBJ2-7; TCRdb's D call, TRBD1, is unchecked because there is no DNA. The CDR3 consists of 15 residues. Germline V gives CDR1 PRHDT, CDR2 FYEKMQ (reference sequence).

The chain uses TRBV20-1 and TRBJ2-3. The CDR3 is 13 amino acids. The germline CDR1 and CDR2 sequences are DFQATT and SNEGSKA (reference sequence). CDR3 sequence: CSARDRHTDTQYF.

The chain uses TRBV16 and TRBJ2-1. The CDR3 is made up of 11 amino acids. Per the germline V gene, CDR1 is KGHSY and CDR2 is FQNENV. The CDR3 sequence is CASSQSYEQFF.

The rearrangement links TRBV6-1 to TRBJ1-5. Germline V gene sequence: CDR1 MNHNS, CDR2 SASEGT. The CDR3 is made up of 13 amino acids. The CDR3 is CASREEGGQPQHF.

The chain recombines TRBV7-3 with TRBJ2-2; the D call of TRBD1 rests on TCRdb alone, since no DNA is present to check it. CDR3 length: 18 residues. CDR1 is SGHTA, CDR2 FQGTGA, per germline. CDR3: CASSPLGQAPPNTGELFF.

V is TRBV7-9 and J is TRBJ2-5; there is no DNA to check the TCRdb D call of TRBD1. This CDR3 comprises 14 residues. Germline V lookup: CDR1 SEHNR, CDR2 FQNEAQ (reference sequence). CDR3 sequence reads: CASSSLVDTETQYF.

V is TRBV12-3 or TRBV12-4 and J is TRBJ2-2. This CDR3 spans 15 amino acids. CDR3 sequence reads: CASSLGVGYTGELFF.

The J gene is TRBJ2-3, the V gene TRBV2; TCRdb's D call, TRBD1, is unchecked because there is no DNA. From germline, CDR1 is SNHLY and CDR2 FYNNEI. CDR3 length: 17 amino acids. The CDR3: CASSEARRGSGTDTQYF.